This T cell receptor (beta chain) was sequenced in a study of T cells in Graves' hyperthyroidism and ophthalmopathy. Study-level points and caveats: Ophthalmopathy was separated from stable hyperthyroidism by a 13 V-J model. Most clonotypes expanded in thyroid above 0.001 were likewise present in blood.

Germline V gene sequence: CDR1 SNHLY, CDR2 FYNNEI. Trimming left V 3 bases short and J 4 bases short, with 10 bases between. The CDR3 runs to 14 residues. RNA transcripts gave rise to amplified TCR beta CDR3 regions. The study used the HTBI primer set for a first-round RT-PCR of the TCR CDR3. From the multiplex PCR reads, TCRdb called clonotypes with MiXCR, one entry per CDR3 protein. The sample consists of about 350,000 distinct CDR3 sequences, approximately 15% of them appearing once. Graves' hyperthyroidism was deemed stable absent ophthalmopathy progression within 18 months. Criteria for exclusion of patients were uncontrolled infection, other autoimmune disease, pregnancy or lactation. As concerns this clonotype: What it binds is not known.

This clonotype originated in a young woman with Graves' hyperthyroidism. Sequences were obtained from blood. This chain joins TRBV2 and TRBJ1-5; tentatively, D is TRBD1 (6 bases). Written as DNA, the CDR3 is TGTGCCAGCAGTGATGGGACAAGGAATCAGCCCCAGCATTTT. It yields the protein CASSDGTRNQPQHF.